The rows below give T cell receptor beta chains drawn from one sample of a study of neurological immune-mediated disorders. TCRdb redid the calling of the 5' RACE reads with MiXCR, one entry per CDR3 protein. This table holds tens of thousands of distinct CDR3 sequences, 13% to 15% found once. Sequencing was done on a sample of PBMCs. These receptors originate from a woman between 45 and 60 years old in good health. Both conserved end residues are part of each CDR3. A D gene is named only where the DNA matches it firmly. Size is omitted from some rows. Given values are once, few, many or a class for expanded clones.

D gene: NA
J gene: TRBJ2-1
clone size: many
V gene: TRBV24-1
CDR3 length: 18
CDR3 DNA: TGTGCCACCAGTTCCCCGACTTGGGGAGGCCGACAGGTGAGAGAGCAGTTCTTC
CDR3 protein: CATSSPTWGGRQVREQFF

D gene: TRBD1
J gene: TRBJ2-1
clone size: many
V gene: TRBV18
CDR3 length: 13
CDR3 DNA: TGTGCCAGCTCACGGCAGGGGGCGGGTGAGCAGTTCTTC
CDR3 protein: CASSRQGAGEQFF

D gene: NA
J gene: TRBJ2-3
clone size: many
V gene: TRBV18
CDR3 length: 14
CDR3 DNA: TGTGCCAGCTCACCACCTGCCGGGGCGGATACGCAGTATTTT
CDR3 protein: CASSPPAGADTQYF

D gene: NA
J gene: TRBJ2-6
clone size: many
V gene: TRBV2
CDR3 length: 16
CDR3 DNA: TGTGCCAGCAGGAGAGCAGGGCGCTCTGGGGCCAACGTCCTGACTTTC
CDR3 protein: CASRRAGRSGANVLTF

D gene: NA
J gene: TRBJ2-5
clone size: many
V gene: TRBV29-1
CDR3 length: 13
CDR3 DNA: TGCAGCGTAGGAGCCGGGACAAAAGAGACCCAGTACTTC
CDR3 protein: CSVGAGTKETQYF

D gene: NA
J gene: TRBJ2-3
clone size: many
V gene: TRBV7-3
CDR3 length: 13
CDR3 DNA: TGTGCCAGCAGTCCCCGGGGGCCAGATACGCAGTATTTT
CDR3 protein: CASSPRGPDTQYF

D gene: NA
J gene: TRBJ2-3
clone size: many
V gene: TRBV20-1
CDR3 length: 13
CDR3 DNA: TGCAGTGCTGTTTCAGCGAAGGCTGATACGCAGTATTTT
CDR3 protein: CSAVSAKADTQYF

D gene: TRBD1
J gene: TRBJ2-6
clone size: NA
V gene: TRBV5-1
CDR3 length: 18
CDR3 DNA: TGCGCCAGCAGCTTGGAGGGGACAGGGGGCACTGGGGCCAACGTCCTGACTTTC
CDR3 protein: CASSLEGTGGTGANVLTF

D gene: TRBD1
J gene: TRBJ1-5
clone size: many
V gene: TRBV6-5
CDR3 length: 15
CDR3 DNA: TGTGCCAGCAGTTTCAGGGGGCAGGGCAATCAGCCCCAGCATTTT
CDR3 protein: CASSFRGQGNQPQHF

D gene: NA
J gene: TRBJ1-6
clone size: many
V gene: TRBV7-4
CDR3 length: 12
CDR3 DNA: TGTGCCATCCGGGAGAGGAGTTCACCCCTCCACTTT
CDR3 protein: CAIRERSSPLHF

D gene: NA
J gene: TRBJ2-1
clone size: many
V gene: TRBV5-1
CDR3 length: 14
CDR3 DNA: TGCGCCAGCAGCTTGGGAGACAGCAACAATGAGCAGTTCTTC
CDR3 protein: CASSLGDSNNEQFF

D gene: NA
J gene: TRBJ2-7
clone size: many
V gene: TRBV20-1
CDR3 length: 11
CDR3 DNA: TGCAGTGCTATGGACCACTACGAGCAGTACTTC
CDR3 protein: CSAMDHYEQYF

D gene: TRBD2
J gene: TRBJ2-5
clone size: many
V gene: TRBV7-8
CDR3 length: 18
CDR3 DNA: TGTGCCAGCAGCTCCGCCACTAGCGGGGGGGGTCGCCAAGAGACCCAGTACTTC
CDR3 protein: CASSSATSGGGRQETQYF

D gene: TRBD2
J gene: TRBJ2-5
clone size: many
V gene: TRBV20-1
CDR3 length: 15
CDR3 DNA: TGCAGTGCCCAACCGGCTAGCGGGAGCCAAGAGACCCAGTACTTC
CDR3 protein: CSAQPASGSQETQYF

D gene: TRBD2
J gene: TRBJ2-1
clone size: many
V gene: TRBV5-1
CDR3 length: 15
CDR3 DNA: TGCGCCAGCAGTTCGACTAGCGGCTCCTACAATGAGCAGTTCTTC
CDR3 protein: CASSSTSGSYNEQFF

D gene: TRBD2
J gene: TRBJ2-3
clone size: NA
V gene: TRBV7-6
CDR3 length: 15
CDR3 DNA: TGTGCCAGCAGCCTGGGGACTAGCGGGGGAAATACGCAGTATTTT
CDR3 protein: CASSLGTSGGNTQYF

D gene: NA
J gene: TRBJ2-1
clone size: many
V gene: TRBV5-1
CDR3 length: 15
CDR3 DNA: TGCGCCAGCAGCTTGGGGGGGTTTGTAGGGAATGAGCAGTTCTTC
CDR3 protein: CASSLGGFVGNEQFF

D gene: NA
J gene: TRBJ2-6
clone size: many
V gene: TRBV11-2
CDR3 length: 15
CDR3 DNA: TGTGCCAGCAGGAGCTTCGGGTCTGGGGCCAACGTCCTGACTTTC
CDR3 protein: CASRSFGSGANVLTF

D gene: TRBD1
J gene: TRBJ1-3
clone size: many
V gene: TRBV20-1
CDR3 length: 15
CDR3 DNA: TGCAGTGCCCAGGGACAGGCGACCTCTGGAAACACCATATATTTT
CDR3 protein: CSAQGQATSGNTIYF

D gene: TRBD1
J gene: TRBJ1-1
clone size: NA
V gene: TRBV20-1
CDR3 length: 14
CDR3 DNA: TGCAGTGCCGGGACAGGGCTGGGAGTCACTGAAGCTTTCTTT
CDR3 protein: CSAGTGLGVTEAFF

D gene: NA
J gene: TRBJ2-5
clone size: many
V gene: TRBV7-3
CDR3 length: 15
CDR3 DNA: TGTGCCAGCAGCTTAACGTACGGGCTTCAAGAGACCCAGTACTTC
CDR3 protein: CASSLTYGLQETQYF

D gene: NA
J gene: TRBJ2-3
clone size: many
V gene: TRBV5-1
CDR3 length: 12
CDR3 DNA: TGCGCCAGCAGCTGGAGCACAGATACGCAGTATTTT
CDR3 protein: CASSWSTDTQYF

D gene: TRBD1
J gene: TRBJ2-5
clone size: many
V gene: TRBV7-9
CDR3 length: 13
CDR3 DNA: TGTGCCAGCTCTCAGGGGGCCCTAGAGACCCAGTACTTC
CDR3 protein: CASSQGALETQYF

D gene: TRBD2
J gene: TRBJ2-3
clone size: many
V gene: TRBV20-1
CDR3 length: 14
CDR3 DNA: TGCAGTTCCCACCCCGGACTAGCATCCAGCCCGCAGTATTTT
CDR3 protein: CSSHPGLASSPQYF

D gene: TRBD2
J gene: TRBJ2-2
clone size: NA
V gene: TRBV28
CDR3 length: 15
CDR3 DNA: TGTGCCAGTCTAGCGGGAGGCTGGACCACCGGGGAGCTGTTTTTT
CDR3 protein: CASLAGGWTTGELFF

D gene: NA
J gene: TRBJ2-5
clone size: many
V gene: TRBV7-2
CDR3 length: 14
CDR3 DNA: TGTGCCAGCATCTCCGGCGGAGCGTCGGAGACCCAGTACTTC
CDR3 protein: CASISGGASETQYF

D gene: TRBD2
J gene: TRBJ2-7
clone size: many
V gene: TRBV7-9
CDR3 length: 16
CDR3 DNA: TGTGCCAGCAGCTTAGTTTGGCGGGAGGGCCGGTACGAGCAGTACTTC
CDR3 protein: CASSLVWREGRYEQYF

D gene: TRBD1
J gene: TRBJ2-7
clone size: many
V gene: TRBV9
CDR3 length: 15
CDR3 DNA: TGTGCCAGCAGCGACGGGACAGGGTCTATCTACGAGCAGTACTTC
CDR3 protein: CASSDGTGSIYEQYF

D gene: NA
J gene: TRBJ2-1
clone size: NA
V gene: TRBV3-1
CDR3 length: 13
CDR3 DNA: TGTGCCAGCAGCTTCAGTGCGGGGAATGAGCAGTTCTTC
CDR3 protein: CASSFSAGNEQFF

D gene: NA
J gene: TRBJ1-2
clone size: many
V gene: TRBV28
CDR3 length: 12
CDR3 DNA: TGTGCCAGCAGTTTCGGGGGTGGGGGCTACACCTTC
CDR3 protein: CASSFGGGGYTF

D gene: TRBD2
J gene: TRBJ2-5
clone size: many
V gene: TRBV5-1
CDR3 length: 17
CDR3 DNA: TGCGCCAGCAGCTCCGGGACTAGCGGGGGGGCACAAGAGACCCAGTACTTC
CDR3 protein: CASSSGTSGGAQETQYF

D gene: NA
J gene: TRBJ1-1
clone size: few
V gene: TRBV6-1
CDR3 length: 12
CDR3 DNA: TGTGCCAGCAGTGAGGCAGTTCGAGAAGCTTTCTTT
CDR3 protein: CASSEAVREAFF

D gene: NA
J gene: TRBJ1-3
clone size: many
V gene: TRBV5-5
CDR3 length: 17
CDR3 DNA: TGTGCCAGCAGCCCGACGCCGGTATTAACCTCTGGAAACACCATATATTTT
CDR3 protein: CASSPTPVLTSGNTIYF

D gene: TRBD1
J gene: TRBJ2-1
clone size: many
V gene: TRBV7-2
CDR3 length: 15
CDR3 DNA: TGTGCCAGCAGTCGCTCCGGGACAGGGATAAATGAGCAGTTCTTC
CDR3 protein: CASSRSGTGINEQFF

D gene: TRBD2
J gene: TRBJ2-2
clone size: many
V gene: TRBV20-1
CDR3 length: 15
CDR3 DNA: TGCAGTGCTAGAGATCTCGGGGAGGGCACCGGGGAGCTGTTTTTT
CDR3 protein: CSARDLGEGTGELFF

D gene: NA
J gene: TRBJ1-6
clone size: many
V gene: TRBV5-8
CDR3 length: 14
CDR3 DNA: TGTGCCAGCAGCATAACCGGGGCATACTCACCCCTCCACTTT
CDR3 protein: CASSITGAYSPLHF

D gene: NA
J gene: TRBJ1-4
clone size: many
V gene: TRBV7-9
CDR3 length: 14
CDR3 DNA: TGTGCCAGCAGCTTTCTCCAACCTAATGAAAAACTGTTTTTT
CDR3 protein: CASSFLQPNEKLFF